This T cell receptor beta chain was recovered during a study of control samples from healthy donors and cancer patients. The germline V and J ends were trimmed by 1 base and 2 bases, with 9 bases remaining between them. This CDR3 comprises 15 residues. The V gene's germline CDR1 is LGHNA and CDR2 YSLEER. Generated by immunoSEQ multiplex PCR, the TCRdb table keeps only in-frame clones and is missing some. This table has around 130,000 clones, about 95% appearing once. Sequences were obtained from blood. This TCR came from a man aged 30 to 39 in good health. The V call is TRBV4-3, the J call TRBJ2-1; no clear D gene. Here the CDR3 reads CASSQGTGPYNEQFF. CDR3 DNA: TGCGCCAGCAGCCAAGGAACCGGGCCCTACAATGAGCAGTTCTTC.